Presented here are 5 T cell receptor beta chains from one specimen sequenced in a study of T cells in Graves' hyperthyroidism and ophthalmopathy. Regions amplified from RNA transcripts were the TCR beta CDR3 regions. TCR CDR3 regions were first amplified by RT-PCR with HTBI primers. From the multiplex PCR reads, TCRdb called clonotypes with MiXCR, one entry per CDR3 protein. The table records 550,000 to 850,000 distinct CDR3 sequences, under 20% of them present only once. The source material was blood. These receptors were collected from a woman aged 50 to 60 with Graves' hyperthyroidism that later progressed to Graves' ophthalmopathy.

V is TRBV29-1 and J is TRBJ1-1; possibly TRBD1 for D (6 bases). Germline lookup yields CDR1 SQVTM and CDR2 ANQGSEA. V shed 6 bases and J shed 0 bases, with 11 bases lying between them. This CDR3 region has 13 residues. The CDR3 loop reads CSVDRHMNTEAFF. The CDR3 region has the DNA TGCAGCGTCGACAGGCACATGAACACTGAAGCTTTCTTT.

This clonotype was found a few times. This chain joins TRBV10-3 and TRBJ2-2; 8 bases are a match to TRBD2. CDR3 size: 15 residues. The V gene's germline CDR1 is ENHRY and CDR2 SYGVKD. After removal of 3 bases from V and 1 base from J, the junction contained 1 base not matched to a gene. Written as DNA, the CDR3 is TGTGCCATCAGTGAACTAGCGGAGAACACCGGGGAGCTGTTTTTT. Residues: CAISELAENTGELFF.

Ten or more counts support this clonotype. The CDR3 spells CASSDGQGGGNQPQHF. In DNA, the CDR3 is TGTGCCAGCAGTGATGGACAGGGAGGTGGAAATCAGCCCCAGCATTTT. The genes are TRBV2 and TRBJ1-5, with 8 bases identical to TRBD1. The J segment lost 4 bases and the V segment lost 3 bases, leaving 8 bases of the junction unmatched. CDR1 and CDR2 from the germline V gene are SNHLY and FYNNEI. The CDR3 runs to 16 residues.

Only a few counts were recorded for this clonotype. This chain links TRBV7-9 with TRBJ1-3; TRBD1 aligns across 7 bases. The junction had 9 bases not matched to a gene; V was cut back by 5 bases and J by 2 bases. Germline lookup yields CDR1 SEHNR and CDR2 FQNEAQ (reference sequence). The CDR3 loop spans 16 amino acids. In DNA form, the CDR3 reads TGTGCCAGCAGCCGACACAGGGGATTAGCTGGAAACACCATATATTTT. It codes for CASSRHRGLAGNTIYF.

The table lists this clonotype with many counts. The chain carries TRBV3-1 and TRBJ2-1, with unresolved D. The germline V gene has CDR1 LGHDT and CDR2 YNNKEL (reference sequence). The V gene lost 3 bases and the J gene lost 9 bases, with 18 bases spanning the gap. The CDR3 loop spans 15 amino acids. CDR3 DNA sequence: TGTGCCAGCAGCCAGTTTAACACGCCTAAACTTGAGCAGTTCTTC. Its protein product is CASSQFNTPKLEQFF.